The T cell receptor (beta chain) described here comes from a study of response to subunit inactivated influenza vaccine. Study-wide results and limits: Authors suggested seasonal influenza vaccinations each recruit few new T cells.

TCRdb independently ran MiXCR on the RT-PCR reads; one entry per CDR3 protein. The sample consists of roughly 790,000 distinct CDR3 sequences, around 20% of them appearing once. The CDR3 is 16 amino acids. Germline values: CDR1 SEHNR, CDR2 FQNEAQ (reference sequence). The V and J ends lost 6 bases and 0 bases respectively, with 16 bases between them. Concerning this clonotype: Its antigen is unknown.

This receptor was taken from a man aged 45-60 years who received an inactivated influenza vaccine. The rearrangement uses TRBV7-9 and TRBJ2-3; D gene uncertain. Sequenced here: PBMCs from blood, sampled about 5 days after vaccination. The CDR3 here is CASRPSWPESTDTQYF. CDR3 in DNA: TGTGCCAGCAGACCCTCGTGGCCAGAAAGCACAGATACGCAGTATTTT.